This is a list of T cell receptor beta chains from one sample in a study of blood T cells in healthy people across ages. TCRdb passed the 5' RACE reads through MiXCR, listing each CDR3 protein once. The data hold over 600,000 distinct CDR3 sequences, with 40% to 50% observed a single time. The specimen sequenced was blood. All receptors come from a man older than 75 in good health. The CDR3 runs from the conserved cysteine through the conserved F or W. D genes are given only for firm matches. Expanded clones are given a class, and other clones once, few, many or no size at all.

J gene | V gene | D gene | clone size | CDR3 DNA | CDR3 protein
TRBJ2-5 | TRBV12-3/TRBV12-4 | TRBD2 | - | TGTGCCAGCAGTTCTCAGCTAGCGGGGGGTCCCAATGAGCAGTACTTC | CASSSQLAGGPNEQYF
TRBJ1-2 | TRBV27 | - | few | TGTGCCAGCAGTTACAGGGAGGGTTATGGCTACACCTTC | CASSYREGYGYTF
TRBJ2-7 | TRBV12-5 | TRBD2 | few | TGTGCTAGTGGTTTGACTAGCGCTACCTACGAGCAGTACTTC | CASGLTSATYEQYF
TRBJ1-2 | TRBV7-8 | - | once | TGTGCCAGCAGCCGCCGTCCCCGGGGCTCGGACTATGGCTACACCTTC | CASSRRPRGSDYGYTF
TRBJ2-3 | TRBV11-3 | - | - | TGTGCCAGCAGCTCCAGACCCGCAACTAGCACAGATACGCAGTATTTT | CASSSRPATSTDTQYF
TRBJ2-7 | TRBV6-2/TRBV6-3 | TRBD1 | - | TGTGCCAGCACCCTCGGACAGGAGAGATACGAGCAGTACTTC | CASTLGQERYEQYF
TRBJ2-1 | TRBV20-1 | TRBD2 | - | TGCAGTGCTAGAGATCCACTAGCGGGCGGTAAAAATGAGCAGTTCTTC | CSARDPLAGGKNEQFF
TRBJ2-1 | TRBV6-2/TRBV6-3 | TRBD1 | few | TGTGCCAGCAGTTACGGGGGACAGGGCCTCTACAATGAGCAGTTCTTC | CASSYGGQGLYNEQFF
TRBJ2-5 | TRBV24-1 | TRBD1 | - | TGTGCCACCAGTGATTCCCTCATTCCCGGGACAGGGGGAGAGACCCAGTACTTC | CATSDSLIPGTGGETQYF
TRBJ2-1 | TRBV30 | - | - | TGTGCCTGGAGTGTTCTGGGGACTTCCTACAATGAGCAGTTCTTC | CAWSVLGTSYNEQFF
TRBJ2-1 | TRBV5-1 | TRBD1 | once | TGCGCCAGCAGCGCTCCGGGACAGGGGCTTGAGCAGTTCTTC | CASSAPGQGLEQFF
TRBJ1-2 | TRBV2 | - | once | TGTGCCAGCAAAAAACGGGGGGTCCTGCTATCGGATGGCTACACCTTC | CASKKRGVLLSDGYTF
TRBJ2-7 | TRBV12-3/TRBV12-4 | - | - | TGTGCCAGCAGTCGTGGGAGGCGGAACTACAATGAGCAGTACTTC | CASSRGRRNYNEQYF
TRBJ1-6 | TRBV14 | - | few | TGTGCCAGCAGCCAAGATTTCCTTACCCCGCTCCACTTT | CASSQDFLTPLHF
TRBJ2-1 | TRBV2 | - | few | TGTGCCAGCAGCGACACCAGGCTGAACAATGAGCAGTTCTTC | CASSDTRLNNEQFF
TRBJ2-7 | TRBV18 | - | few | TGTGCCAGCTCCCCCCGGGGACCCACCTACGAGCAGTACTTC | CASSPRGPTYEQYF
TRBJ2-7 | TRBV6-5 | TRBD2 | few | TGTGCCAGCAGTACCGGGAATAGCGGGGGCTACGAGCAGTACTTC | CASSTGNSGGYEQYF
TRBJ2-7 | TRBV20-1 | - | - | TGCAGTGCTAGTCCCCTGACTGGAACCTACGAGCAGTACTTC | CSASPLTGTYEQYF
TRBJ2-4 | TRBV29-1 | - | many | TGCAGCGTAGGAAAGGGCAGGGGCGGCGTTCAGTACTTC | CSVGKGRGGVQYF
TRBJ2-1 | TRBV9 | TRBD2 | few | TGTGCCAGCAGCGTAGCTATTAGCGGGGTTTACAATGAGCAGTTCTTC | CASSVAISGVYNEQFF
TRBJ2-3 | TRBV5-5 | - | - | TGTGCCAGCAGCTTTGGGACTGCCCCAGATACGCAGTATTTT | CASSFGTAPDTQYF
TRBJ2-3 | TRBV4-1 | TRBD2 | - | TGCGCCAGCAGCCAAACACTAGCGGGGGTCACAGATACGCAGTATTTT | CASSQTLAGVTDTQYF
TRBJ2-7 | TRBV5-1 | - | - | TGCGCCAGCAGCTTGGAACCAGGAGAATCCTACGAGCAGTACTTC | CASSLEPGESYEQYF
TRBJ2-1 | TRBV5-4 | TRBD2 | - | TGTGCCAGCAGCCAGGGACTAGCGGGAGTAACCTACAATGAGCAGTTCTTC | CASSQGLAGVTYNEQFF
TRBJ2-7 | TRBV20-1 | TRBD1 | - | TGCAGTGTAAGTCCCGGGACAGGGGACGAGCAGTACTTC | CSVSPGTGDEQYF
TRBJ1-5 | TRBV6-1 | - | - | TGTGCCAGCGTTCGAGTGAGCAATCAGCCCCAGCATTTT | CASVRVSNQPQHF
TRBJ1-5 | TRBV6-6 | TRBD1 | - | TGTGCCACCAAAACACCACAGGGGGAAAGCAGCAATCAGCCCCAGCATTTT | CATKTPQGESSNQPQHF
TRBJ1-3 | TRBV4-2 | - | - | TGTGCCAGCAGCCAAGACCAACAATCCTCTGGAAACACCATATATTTT | CASSQDQQSSGNTIYF
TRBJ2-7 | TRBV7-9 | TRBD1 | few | TGTGCCAGCAGCTCCGGGACAGGGGGGTTAACCGCCTACGAGCAGTACTTC | CASSSGTGGLTAYEQYF
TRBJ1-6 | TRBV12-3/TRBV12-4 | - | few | TGTGCCAGCAGTCCGGGGCCCTATAATTCACCCCTCCACTTT | CASSPGPYNSPLHF
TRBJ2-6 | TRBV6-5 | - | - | TGTGCCAGCAGTTACGGCGCGGTCGGGGCCAACGTCCTGACTTTC | CASSYGAVGANVLTF
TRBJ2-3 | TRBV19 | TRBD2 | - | TGTGCCAGTAAACCTAGCGGGAGCACAGATACGCAGTATTTT | CASKPSGSTDTQYF
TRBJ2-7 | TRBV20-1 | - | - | TGCAGTGCTAGTGACGGGGGACCCTACAATGAGCAGTACTTC | CSASDGGPYNEQYF
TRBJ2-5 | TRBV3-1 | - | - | TGTGCCAGCAGCCAGCAAGGGGCTGGGGAGACCCAGTACTTC | CASSQQGAGETQYF
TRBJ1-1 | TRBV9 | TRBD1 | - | TGTGCCAGCAGTTTATCAGGGACAGGGGGCTCCGGGGGGACTGAGGCTTTCTTT | CASSLSGTGGSGGTEAFF
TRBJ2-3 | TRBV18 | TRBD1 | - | TGTGCCAGCTCACCGGACAGGTTTGGCACAGATACGCAGTATTTT | CASSPDRFGTDTQYF
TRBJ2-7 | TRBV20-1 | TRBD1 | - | TGCAGTGCTAGAACCCCTAACGACAGGGACGGCGAGCAGTACTTC | CSARTPNDRDGEQYF
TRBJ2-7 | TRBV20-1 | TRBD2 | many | TGCAGTGCTAGGGGGACTAGCGGGAGCTACGAGCAGTACTTC | CSARGTSGSYEQYF
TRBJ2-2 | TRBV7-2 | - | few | TGTGCCAGCAGCTTAGGAGTCGGAGGGGCCGGGGAGCTGTTTTTT | CASSLGVGGAGELFF
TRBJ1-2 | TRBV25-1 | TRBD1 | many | TGTGCCAGCAGCTGGGGACAGAGTAACTATGGCTACACCTTC | CASSWGQSNYGYTF
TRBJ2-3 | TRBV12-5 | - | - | TGTGCTAGTGGTTTGGTACAAACGACAGATATGCAGTATTTT | CASGLVQTTDMQYF
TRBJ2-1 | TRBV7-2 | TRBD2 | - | TGTGCCAGCAGCTTAGCAGGGACTAGCGTCGGCAATGAGCAGTTCTTC | CASSLAGTSVGNEQFF
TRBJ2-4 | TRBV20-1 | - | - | TGCAGTGCTGGGGGTCAATCGGCCAAAAACATTCAGTACTTC | CSAGGQSAKNIQYF
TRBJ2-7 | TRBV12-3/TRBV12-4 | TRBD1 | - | TGTGCCAGCAGTTTAGAACAGGGGGTGGGGGAGCAGTACTTC | CASSLEQGVGEQYF
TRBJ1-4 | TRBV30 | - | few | TGTGCCTGGAAAATACAGGGTCAAGAAAAACTGTTTTTT | CAWKIQGQEKLFF
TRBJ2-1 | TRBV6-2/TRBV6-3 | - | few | TGTGCCAGCAGTACATTCGGGACCTACAATGAGCAGTTCTTC | CASSTFGTYNEQFF
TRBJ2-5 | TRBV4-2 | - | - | TGTGCCAGCAGCCAAGATAGGGGGGTCCAAGAGACCCAGTACTTC | CASSQDRGVQETQYF